Presented here are 18 T cell receptor beta chains from one specimen sequenced in a study of T-cell memory formation after mild COVID-19 (dated by TCRdb to about 2021). The library relied on 5' RACE. Sequencing took place on an Illumina NovaSeq 6000. TCRdb reprocessed the public reads (quality trimming at Q25 with fastp, clone calling with MiXCR) and kept in-frame beta chains. Every CDR3 protein is listed once, alongside the most common genes and DNA of its rows. The sample table records 200,000 to 300,000 distinct CDR3 sequences; 16% of these occur just once. The ten biggest clones cover around 20% of the sample. Sequenced material: PBMCs or a T cell subset sorted from them (not recorded which). The receptors derive from a man in his late teens or twenties who had mild COVID-19 (a few samples of this study predate the infection). The sample titles of this study are shuffled in the database, so cell type and time point are left out; the donor was told from shared clones.

This clonotype was recorded a few times. The V gene is TRBV29-1, the J gene TRBJ2-1; tentative D call: TRBD1 (6 bases). Trimming removed 5 bases from V and 7 bases from J, with 9 bases in between. The CDR3 spans 11 residues. Germline CDR1 and CDR2: SQVTM and ANQGSEA. CDR3 amino acids: CSVPQGNEQFF. The CDR3, as DNA: TGCAGCGTTCCACAGGGAAATGAGCAGTTCTTC.

V is TRBV12-3 or TRBV12-4 and J is TRBJ2-2; 13 bases are a match to TRBD2. V lost 6 bases and J lost 7; bases outside the gene matches: 8. CDR3 length: 16 residues. Here the CDR3 reads CASSRTSGGVIGELFF. The CDR3, as DNA: TGTGCCAGCAGCAGGACTAGCGGGGGTGTTATCGGGGAGCTGTTTTTT.

The chain recombines TRBV6-6 with TRBJ2-3, with 12 bases identical to TRBD2. V trimming: 4 bases; J trimming: 1 base; junction bases outside the gene matches: 6. Germline CDR1 MNHNY, CDR2 SVGAGI (reference sequence). The CDR3 extends over 17 amino acids. The CDR3 loop is CASSFSLAGGGTDTQYF. The CDR3 bases are TGTGCCAGCAGTTTCTCACTAGCGGGGGGTGGCACAGATACGCAGTATTTT.

This CDR3 reads CASSLSAFISTDTQYF. CDR3 bases: TGCGCCAGCAGCTTGTCGGCCTTCATTAGCACAGATACGCAGTATTTT. The J gene is TRBJ2-3, the V gene TRBV5-1; D gene uncertain. V dropped 1 base and J dropped 0 bases, with 12 bases sitting between them. The CDR3 spans 16 residues. Germline CDR1 SGHRS, CDR2 YFSETQ.

V usage is TRBV6-5 and J usage is TRBJ1-6, with a tentative D call TRBD1 (5 bases). Trimming stripped 2 bases from V and 9 bases from J, with 14 bases between. The CDR3 extends over 15 amino acids. Germline CDR1 is MNHEY and CDR2 is SVGAGI. The CDR3 DNA follows: TGTGCCAGCAGTTACCAACCGGGACTCGGTTCACCCCTCCACTTT. Its translation is CASSYQPGLGSPLHF.

This clonotype has a handful of counts. V gene TRBV12-3 or TRBV12-4 combines with J gene TRBJ2-1; D ambiguous. This CDR3 comprises 11 residues. Trimming removed 6 bases from V and 6 bases from J, with 6 bases in between. CDR3 DNA: TGTGCCAGCAGGAAAGTCAATGAGCAGTTCTTC. Protein: CASRKVNEQFF.

V usage is TRBV5-1 and J usage is TRBJ2-7; tentatively, D is TRBD1 (5 bases). Germline assignment: CDR1 SGHRS and CDR2 YFSETQ. V lost 0 bases and J 5 bases, leaving 18 bases between the germline ends. The CDR3 consists of 16 residues. Here the CDR3 reads CASSLVGPKGGHEQYF. The CDR3 DNA reads TGCGCCAGCAGCTTGGTGGGGCCCAAGGGTGGCCACGAGCAGTACTTC.

The CDR3 region has the DNA TGCAGCGTTGAGGGGGGGGAACGATATGAGCAGTTCTTC. Its translation: CSVEGGERYEQFF. The chain carries TRBV29-1 and TRBJ2-1; the match to TRBD2 covers 7 bases. Germline V gene lookup returns CDR1 SQVTM and CDR2 ANQGSEA. V lost 3 bases and J lost 8; bases outside the gene matches: 7. The CDR3 contains 13 residues.

Here the CDR3 DNA reads TGCGCCAGCAGGCCCTCGGGGGGGACCGGGGAGCTGTTTTTT. Translation gives CASRPSGGTGELFF. The chain recombines TRBV5-1 with TRBJ2-2; TRBD2 matches at 8 bases. Per the germline V gene, CDR1 is SGHRS and CDR2 is YFSETQ. The trim removed 5 bases at V and 5 bases at J, leaving 5 bases unmatched. The CDR3 covers 14 residues.

The chain has TRBV7-9 and TRBJ2-6, with TRBD1 matching 12 bases. This CDR3 spans 18 amino acids. Germline V gives CDR1 SEHNR, CDR2 FQNEAQ (reference sequence). V shed 4 bases, J shed 2 bases, and the junction held 6 bases outside the gene matches. The CDR3 loop reads CASSSGGTGGAGANVLTF. Here the CDR3 DNA reads TGTGCCAGCAGCTCCGGGGGGACAGGGGGCGCTGGGGCCAACGTCCTGACTTTC.

The genes are TRBV15 and TRBJ1-3; D gene uncertain. The V and J ends lost 3 bases and 2 bases respectively, with 5 bases between them. This CDR3 region has 13 residues. The V gene's germline CDR1 is LNHNV and CDR2 YYDKDF (reference sequence). CDR3: CATSSRAGNTIYF. The CDR3 region has the DNA TGTGCCACCAGCAGCAGAGCTGGAAACACCATATATTTT.

The chain uses TRBV12-3 or TRBV12-4 and TRBJ2-2; D is possibly TRBD1 or TRBD2 (6 bases each). The length of the CDR3 is 16 residues. Trimming took off 6 bases at V and 4 bases at J, with 18 bases between the two ends. Here the CDR3 reads CASSLLGGGPTGELFF. CDR3 in DNA: TGTGCCAGCAGCTTATTGGGGGGCGGACCCACCGGGGAGCTGTTTTTT.

The CDR3 region is CASSEMFGGDQPQHF. The CDR3 bases are TGTGCCAGCAGTGAGATGTTCGGAGGGGATCAGCCCCAGCATTTT. The chain joins TRBV2 to TRBJ1-5; D is perhaps TRBD1 (5 bases). V was clipped by 3 bases and J by 5 bases, with 14 bases between them. CDR1 SNHLY and CDR2 FYNNEI come from the germline V gene. The CDR3 runs to 15 residues.

This clonotype was found a few times. The gene calls are TRBV11-2 and TRBJ2-5; D unresolved. The CDR3 is made up of 12 amino acids. Trimming pared 5 bases from V and 11 bases from J, leaving 15 bases between. Germline loops: CDR1 SGHAT, CDR2 FQNNGV. CDR3 residues: CASSLDRLLQYF. CDR3 sequence (DNA): TGTGCCAGCAGCCTCGACCGATTGCTGCAGTACTTC.

In DNA, the CDR3 is TGCAGTGCTAGAGATTGGCAGAACAATGAGCAGTTCTTC. It specifies CSARDWQNNEQFF. The genes are TRBV20-1 and TRBJ2-1; D is unresolved. The CDR3 covers 13 residues. V gave up 0 bases and J gave up 5 bases, with 8 bases separating them. Germline CDR1 is DFQATT and CDR2 is SNEGSKA (reference sequence).

The gene calls are TRBV7-6 and TRBJ2-5, with D perhaps TRBD1 or TRBD2 (5 bases each). Per the germline V gene, CDR1 is SGHVS and CDR2 is FNYEAQ. This CDR3 has 13 amino acids. V gave up 3 bases and J gave up 5 bases, with 10 bases separating them. The CDR3 loop reads CASSLGEFETQYF. The CDR3 region has the DNA TGTGCCAGCAGCTTGGGGGAGTTCGAGACCCAGTACTTC. Together with reference TRBV7-6 and TRBJ2-5, the CDR3 gives the full variable domain: GAGVSQSPRYKVTKRGQDVALRCDPISGHVSLYWYRQALGQGPEFLTYFNYEAQQDKSGLPNDRFSAERPEGSISTLTIQRTEQRDSAMYRCASSLGEFETQYFGPGTRLLVL.

This clonotype was seen only a few times. V is TRBV14 and J is TRBJ2-7; no definite D call. V was shortened by 2 bases and J by 3 bases, with 8 bases between the two germline ends. Germline-derived CDR1 and CDR2 are SGHDN and FVKESK. This CDR3 spans 13 amino acids. This CDR3 reads CASSQQFGYEQYV. The CDR3 coding sequence is TGTGCCAGCAGCCAACAGTTTGGCTACGAGCAGTACGTC.

This clonotype was seen a handful of times. The chain employs TRBV6-2 or TRBV6-3 and TRBJ2-1; perhaps TRBD1 as D (5 bases). The CDR3 is 17 residues long. CDR1 is MNHEY, CDR2 SVGEGT, per germline. Trimming stripped 7 bases from V and 7 bases from J, with 26 bases between. In DNA form, the CDR3 reads TGTGCCAGCACCTCTCATTTCGGCAGGGTGGTTGGAAATGAGCAGTTCTTC. It codes for CASTSHFGRVVGNEQFF.